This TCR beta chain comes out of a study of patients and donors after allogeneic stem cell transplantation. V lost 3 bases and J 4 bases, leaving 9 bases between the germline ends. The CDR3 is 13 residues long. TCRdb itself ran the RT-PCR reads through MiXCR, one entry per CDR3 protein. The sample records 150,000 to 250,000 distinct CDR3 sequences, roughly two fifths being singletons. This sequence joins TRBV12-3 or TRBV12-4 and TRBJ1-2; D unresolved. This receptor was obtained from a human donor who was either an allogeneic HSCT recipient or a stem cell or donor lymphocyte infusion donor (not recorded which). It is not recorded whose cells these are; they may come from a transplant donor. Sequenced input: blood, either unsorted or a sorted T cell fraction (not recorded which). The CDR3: CASSLQRIYGYTF. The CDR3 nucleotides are TGTGCCAGCAGTTTGCAGCGAATCTATGGCTACACCTTC.